Shown below are 11 T cell receptor beta chains from a single sample sequenced in a study of blood T cell repertoires in COVID-19 (TCRdb year 2020). Library construction relied on the immunoSEQ multiplex PCR assay. Entries here come from immuneACCESS through TCRdb and include only in-frame sequences with V and J called. Some clones fail to appear in such tables; in the studies checked, an unresolved V gene covers under half of the shortfall, and the cause of the remainder is unknown. Across this sample there are around 250,000 clones, with 80% to 90% seen only once. Together, the top ten hold under 2.5% of the sample. The sequencing sample was made of PBMCs or T cells enriched from blood (not recorded which). All receptors come from a woman between 45 and 60 years old who had recovered from COVID-19.

At least ten counts were recorded for this clone. The chain employs TRBV7-9 and TRBJ2-1, with a possible D match to TRBD2 (6 bases). Per germline, CDR1 SEHNR and CDR2 FQNEAQ (reference sequence). The CDR3 spans 14 residues. V was trimmed by 7 bases and J by 8 bases, leaving 18 bases between them. CDR3 coding DNA: TGTGCCAGCAACAACGCTACCAGGGAGGATGAGCAGTTCTTC. It codes for CASNNATREDEQFF.

This chain uses TRBV7-9 with TRBJ1-1; the D gene is possibly TRBD1 (5 bases). Trimming shortened V by 1 base and J by 6 bases, and 15 bases separated the two germline ends. The CDR3 has 15 residues. Germline values: CDR1 SEHNR, CDR2 FQNEAQ (reference sequence). The DNA of the CDR3 is TGTGCCAGCAGCTTAGGGTCGGCAGGGCTCGCTGAAGCTTTCTTT. Its protein product is CASSLGSAGLAEAFF.

The CDR3 region has the DNA TGTGCCAGCAGCGCCCGTCTATCCACTGAAGCTTTCTTT. Protein product: CASSARLSTEAFF. J is TRBJ1-1 and V is TRBV11-3; D remains unclear. The V and J ends lost 5 bases and 4 bases respectively, with 11 bases between them. Germline CDR1 reads SGHNT; CDR2 reads YENEEA. The CDR3 runs 13 residues.

The CDR3: CASSLVTESEAFF. The CDR3, as DNA: TGTGCCAGCAGCTTGGTGACAGAGTCAGAAGCTTTCTTT. The genes are TRBV5-4 and TRBJ1-1; D is possibly TRBD1 (5 bases). V was cut by 0 bases and J by 8 bases, with 11 bases left in between. Germline V gene lookup returns CDR1 SGHNT and CDR2 YYREEE (reference sequence). This CDR3 is built from 13 residues.

The rearrangement links TRBV27 to TRBJ2-3; 11 nucleotides agree with TRBD2. Germline V gene data show CDR1 as MNHEY and CDR2 as SMNVEV (reference sequence). Trimming cost V 6 bases and J 0 bases; bases outside gene matches: 14. This CDR3 region has 19 residues. DNA of the CDR3: TGTGCCAGCAGCACTGATTTACTAGCGGGGGAACTGAGCACAGATACGCAGTATTTT. This translates into CASSTDLLAGELSTDTQYF.

The rearrangement links TRBV20-1 to TRBJ2-7, with 11 bases aligning to TRBD2. The CDR3 extends over 17 amino acids. Germline V lookup: CDR1 DFQATT, CDR2 SNEGSKA (reference sequence). Trimming removed 3 bases from V and 6 bases from J; junction bases left unmatched: 16. The CDR3 protein is CSASVLAGGYPTGEQYF. DNA of the CDR3: TGCAGTGCTAGTGTCCTAGCGGGAGGATACCCTACGGGCGAGCAGTACTTC.

This chain uses TRBV7-9 with TRBJ2-3; D is perhaps TRBD2 (6 bases). This CDR3 spans 15 amino acids. In germline, CDR1 is SEHNR, CDR2 FQNEAQ (reference sequence). Trimming removed 5 bases from V and 0 bases from J, with 12 bases in between. The CDR3 spells CASSGTGGSTDTQYF. CDR3 in DNA: TGTGCCAGCAGCGGGACTGGCGGTAGCACAGATACGCAGTATTTT.

This sequence joins TRBV15 and TRBJ2-7; 13 positions agree with TRBD2. Germline V gene data show CDR1 as LNHNV and CDR2 as YYDKDF (reference sequence). This CDR3 contains 17 residues. J gave up 4 bases and V 5 bases, and 11 bases lay outside the gene matches. This chain's CDR3 is CATSSRTSGSLSYEQYF. CDR3 in DNA: TGTGCCACCAGCTCACGGACTAGCGGGAGCCTTTCTTACGAGCAGTACTTC.

J is TRBJ1-1 and V is TRBV5-1; 8 positions agree with TRBD1. There are 14 residues in the CDR3. CDR1 and CDR2 (germline): SGHRS, YFSETQ. J gave up 0 bases and V 4 bases, and 2 bases lay outside the gene matches. In nucleotides, the CDR3 is TGCGCCAGCAGCGGACAGGGTCTGAACACTGAAGCTTTCTTT. Residues: CASSGQGLNTEAFF.

V and J are TRBV7-9 and TRBJ2-1, with D possibly matching TRBD2 (5 bases). V was trimmed by 1 base and J by 6 bases, leaving 10 bases between them. Germline values: CDR1 SEHNR, CDR2 FQNEAQ (reference sequence). The length of the CDR3 is 14 residues. CDR3 DNA: TGTGCCAGCAGCTTAGAGTCGGGAAGCAATGAGCAGTTCTTC. Protein sequence: CASSLESGSNEQFF.

This chain connects TRBV10-3 to TRBJ2-3; the D gene is possibly TRBD2 (5 bases). V dropped 6 bases and J dropped 6 bases, with 19 bases sitting between them. The CDR3 is made up of 15 amino acids. CDR1 ENHRY and CDR2 SYGVKD come from the germline V gene. CDR3 region: CAIRSKAVGSDTQYF. The CDR3 coding sequence is TGTGCCATCAGGAGTAAAGCGGTTGGGAGTGATACGCAGTATTTT.